This TCR beta chain was sequenced for a study of T cell responses to AZD1222 COVID-19 vaccine. Study-wide results and limits: CD4 TCRs linked to vaccination spanned spike, dominating at 160-218 and 743-854. Seropositivity was recorded at baseline in only 5 or 6 AZD1222 recipients. Receipt of two AZD1222 doses was followed by a rise in Spike-specific TCR breadth and depth. Possibly, clonal diversity was underestimated; donors were largely white British and included more females.

The repertoire was sequenced with immunoSEQ multiplex PCR; TCRdb's copy has only in-frame clones and lacks some. The table includes fewer than 200,000 clones, 85% to 90% detected once. About this clone itself: Its antigen remains unidentified.

The CDR3 is 16 residues long. V lost 5 bases, J lost 2 bases, and 9 bases stayed unmatched. Looked up from germline, CDR1 is SGHAT and CDR2 is FQNNGV. The receptor comes from an adult who received the MenACWY meningococcal vaccine as a control. Material: peripheral blood, obtained 28 days after the second dose of the MenACWY control vaccine. The gene calls are TRBV11-2 and TRBJ2-1, with 7 bases matching TRBD2. Here the CDR3 DNA reads TGTGCCAGCAGCCCACCCGCGGGAGTCGCCTACAATGAGCAGTTCTTC. It yields the protein CASSPPAGVAYNEQFF.